Below are 30 T cell receptor beta chains sequenced from a single sample in a study of cytomegalovirus exposure and HLA in healthy donors. PCR was performed using 60 Vbeta and 13 Jbeta primers. Some clones are missing from TCRdb's copy, which holds only in-frame ones; the method was immunoSEQ multiplex PCR. This repertoire includes about 160,000 clones. The sample taken for sequencing was PBMCs. Receptor source: a man aged 30 to 39 in good health and CMV-seronegative.

The rearrangement joins TRBV4-2 to TRBJ2-7; TRBD2 aligns across 9 bases. V shed 0 bases, J shed 0 bases, and the junction held 6 bases outside the gene matches. This CDR3 comprises 17 residues. Germline CDR1 is LGHNA and CDR2 is YNFKEQ. The CDR3 DNA is TGTGCCAGCAGCCAAGAACTCGCGGGAGGGGGCTCCTACGAGCAGTACTTC. Its translation is CASSQELAGGGSYEQYF.

The chain couples TRBV18 to TRBJ2-7; 7 nucleotides agree with TRBD1. This CDR3 region has 14 residues. Germline CDR1 reads KGHSH; CDR2 reads LQKENI. V dropped 5 bases and J dropped 2; count of bases not matched to a gene: 6. The CDR3 DNA reads TGTGCCAGCTCATCAATACAGGGGACCTACGAGCAGTACTTC. Its translation is CASSSIQGTYEQYF. The whole variable domain, filled in from reference TRBV18 and TRBJ2-7, reads NAGVMQNPRHLVRRRGQEARLRCSPMKGHSHVYWYRQLPEEGLKFMVYLQKENIIDESGMPKERFSAEFPKEGPSILRIQQVVRGDSAAYFCASSSIQGTYEQYFGPGTRLTVT.

The chain employs TRBV5-4 and TRBJ2-2; a possible D gene is TRBD2 (7 bases). CDR1 is SGHNT, CDR2 YYREEE, per germline (reference sequence). The CDR3 length is 19 residues. V dropped 5 bases and J dropped 0 bases, with 23 bases sitting between them. CDR3 coding DNA: TGTGCCAGCAGGGGCGGTGGGGGCGGCGGGAGCCCGAACACCGGGGAGCTGTTTTTT. Its translation is CASRGGGGGGSPNTGELFF.

J is TRBJ1-2 and V is TRBV28; no firm D call. CDR3 length: 13 amino acids. CDR1 is MDHEN and CDR2 is SYDVKM in the germline V gene. V was cut by 2 bases and J by 7 bases, with 11 bases left in between. The CDR3 loop reads CASSLLQYPGYTF. CDR3 bases: TGTGCCAGCAGTTTACTGCAGTATCCTGGCTACACCTTC.

J is TRBJ2-1 and V is TRBV4-3; 11 bases fit TRBD2. The CDR3 length is 16 residues. Germline trimming cut 2 bases from V and 4 bases from J; bases unmatched to any gene: 4. CDR1 and CDR2 (germline): LGHNA, YSLEER. CDR3 bases: TGCGCCAGCAGCCAACGACTAGCGGGGCTTTACAATGAGCAGTTCTTC. Amino acids: CASSQRLAGLYNEQFF.

V usage is TRBV12-5 and J usage is TRBJ1-5; the match to TRBD1 covers 7 bases. This CDR3 region has 15 residues. The germline V gene has CDR1 LGHNT and CDR2 FRNRAP. V shed 1 base and J 4 bases; nucleotides not matched to a gene: 4. The CDR3 protein is CASGLGTGSNQPQHF. The CDR3 nucleotides are TGTGCTAGTGGTTTGGGGACAGGTTCTAATCAGCCCCAGCATTTT.

This CDR3 is CASSPRRRTGGYTSDTQYF. The CDR3 DNA sequence: TGTGCCAGCAGCCCCCGACGACGAACAGGGGGCTATACCTCAGATACGCAGTATTTT. The chain uses TRBV5-4 and TRBJ2-3; 9 nucleotides match TRBD1. The germline V gene has CDR1 SGHNT and CDR2 YYREEE (reference sequence). The J segment lost 4 bases and the V segment lost 4 bases, leaving 19 bases of the junction unmatched. This CDR3 region has 19 residues.

J is TRBJ1-1 and V is TRBV7-2; D gene uncertain. This CDR3 contains 15 residues. Germline V gives CDR1 SGHTA, CDR2 FQGNSA. Trimming took off 5 bases at V and 3 bases at J, with 16 bases between the two ends. The chain's CDR3 is CASSASVGGYTEAFF. CDR3 bases: TGTGCCAGCAGCGCAAGTGTGGGCGGGTACACTGAAGCTTTCTTT.

V gene TRBV28 combines with J gene TRBJ1-5, with D hard to call. Deletions cut 3 bases from V and 3 bases from J, with 9 bases between. Germline lookup yields CDR1 MDHEN and CDR2 SYDVKM. CDR3 size: 14 residues. The CDR3 nucleotides are TGTGCCAGCAGTTTGATGACTTACAATCAGCCCCAGCATTTT. It specifies CASSLMTYNQPQHF.

On this clone: The identical CDR3 is also encoded by other nucleotide sequences in the sample. V gene TRBV11-2 combines with J gene TRBJ2-7; 10 bases are a match to TRBD2. Germline CDR1 reads SGHAT; CDR2 reads FQNNGV. V gave up 11 bases and J gave up 4 bases; unmatched junction bases: 5. The CDR3 has 12 amino acids. As DNA, the CDR3 is TGTGCCTCGGCTAGCGGGAGTTACGAGCAGTACTTC. It encodes CASASGSYEQYF. Together with reference TRBV11-2 and TRBJ2-7, the CDR3 gives the full variable domain: EAGVAQSPRYKIIEKRQSVAFWCNPISGHATLYWYQQILGQGPKLLIQFQNNGVVDDSQLPKDRFSAERLKGVDSTLKIQPAKLEDSAVYLCASASGSYEQYFGPGTRLTVT.

Note on this clone: At one boundary the junction diverges from the germline segment, which might be a read error. Other DNA variants within this sample encode the same CDR3. The rearrangement joins TRBV7-8 to TRBJ1-3; 8 bases match TRBD1. The CDR3 is 17 amino acids. Germline V gene lookup returns CDR1 SGHVS and CDR2 FQNEAQ. The CDR3 loop reads CASSPNPGQGGRNTIYF. The CDR3 nucleotides are TGTGCCAGCAGCCCTAATCCTGGACAGGGTGGTCGAAACACCATATACTTT.

The chain employs TRBV6-5 and TRBJ2-2; TRBD2 agrees at 8 bases. This CDR3 has 15 amino acids. Germline lookup yields CDR1 MNHEY and CDR2 SVGAGI. V gave up 3 bases and J gave up 7 bases; unmatched junction bases: 7. The CDR3 DNA follows: TGTGCCAGCAGTTATCAGCGGGGGTTCGGCGGGGAGCTGTTTTTT. Encoded protein: CASSYQRGFGGELFF.

The chain is built from TRBV7-9 and TRBJ1-3; D is unclear. Germline V CDR1 and CDR2: SEHNR, FQNEAQ (reference sequence). V gave up 2 bases and J gave up 0 bases, with 8 bases separating them. The CDR3 loop spans 15 amino acids. The CDR3, as DNA: TGTGCCAGCAGCTTAATGGCGGCCTCTGGAAACACCATATATTTT. Protein: CASSLMAASGNTIYF.

V usage is TRBV7-9 and J usage is TRBJ2-1, with D possibly TRBD2 on 7 matching bases. The CDR3 is 14 amino acids. Germline assignment: CDR1 SEHNR and CDR2 FQNEAQ (reference sequence). The V gene lost 5 bases and the J gene lost 8 bases, with 16 bases spanning the gap. The CDR3 is CASSPAWGGDEQFF. DNA of the CDR3: TGTGCCAGCAGCCCTGCCTGGGGGGGCGATGAGCAGTTCTTC.

The V and J genes are TRBV5-6 and TRBJ1-2; 7 bases match TRBD1. The CDR3 runs to 13 residues. The V gene end was trimmed by 3 bases and the J gene end by 8 bases; junction bases not matched to a gene: 7. Germline CDR1 and CDR2: SGHDT and YYEEEE. The CDR3 sequence is CASSSQGGSGYTF. The CDR3 DNA sequence: TGTGCCAGCAGCTCCCAGGGGGGATCGGGCTACACCTTC.

The rearrangement joins TRBV27 to TRBJ2-1, with D uncertain. Germline loops: CDR1 MNHEY, CDR2 SMNVEV (reference sequence). This CDR3 has 12 amino acids. The V end was cut by 3 bases, the J end by 4 bases, with 4 bases between. The CDR3 DNA sequence: TGTGCCAGCAGTTTCCTGTACAATGAGCAGTTCTTC. Protein product: CASSFLYNEQFF.

CDR3 nucleotide sequence: TGTGCCAGCAGCCTCGAGGTAGGGGGCCCTCTCTATGGCTACACCTTC. Translation: CASSLEVGGPLYGYTF. The chain carries TRBV7-2 and TRBJ1-2, with 7 nucleotides matching TRBD1. Trimming removed 5 bases from V and 4 bases from J; junction bases left unmatched: 13. Germline V gene sequence: CDR1 SGHTA, CDR2 FQGNSA. The CDR3 length is 16 residues.

The chain links TRBV9 to TRBJ1-3; unclear D gene. CDR1 is SGDLS, CDR2 YYNGEE, per germline. Trimming stripped 0 bases from V and 4 bases from J, with 5 bases between. This CDR3 has 13 amino acids. The CDR3: CASSVAGGNTIYF. In DNA, the CDR3 is TGTGCCAGCAGCGTAGCTGGCGGAAACACCATATATTTT.

This rearrangement joins TRBV10-3 to TRBJ1-3; 7 bases line up with TRBD1. This CDR3 has 17 residues. Germline CDR1 ENHRY, CDR2 SYGVKD. V was clipped by 0 bases and J by 0 bases; unmatched bases: 5. DNA for the CDR3: TGTGCCATCAGTGAGTCGGGACAGACCTTCTCTGGAAACACCATATATTTT. This encodes CAISESGQTFSGNTIYF.

J is TRBJ2-3 and V is TRBV5-1; 7 nucleotides align to TRBD2. The CDR3 runs 15 residues. The ends lost 5 bases at V and 5 bases at J; junction bases unmatched: 11. Germline CDR1 and CDR2: SGHRS and YFSETQ. The CDR3 loop is CASRRSPGEGDTQYF. The CDR3 nucleotides read TGCGCCAGCAGGAGGTCTCCCGGGGAGGGAGATACGCAGTATTTT.

The chain couples TRBV30 to TRBJ2-3, with no clear D. Trimming left V 0 bases short and J 1 base short, with 5 bases between. Germline CDR1 reads GTSNPN; CDR2 reads SVGIG (reference sequence). The CDR3 contains 13 residues. CDR3: CAWSVSGTDTQYF. DNA for the CDR3: TGTGCCTGGAGTGTAAGCGGCACAGATACGCAGTATTTT. Full variable domain (remainder filled in from reference TRBV30 and TRBJ2-3): SQTIHQWPATLVQPVGSPLSLECTVEGTSNPNLYWYRQAAGRGLQLLFYSVGIGQISSEVPQNLSASRPQDRQFILSSKKLLLSDSGFYLCAWSVSGTDTQYFGPGTRLTVL.

The CDR3 DNA follows: TGTGCCAGCAGCTCCCCCCCAGGGAGGGGCCGCCCCTCTGGGGCCAACGTCCTGACTTTC. It yields the protein CASSSPPGRGRPSGANVLTF. The chain employs TRBV27 and TRBJ2-6, with 7 nucleotides matching TRBD2. J was trimmed by 0 bases and V by 6 bases; bases with no gene match: 17. Germline V CDR1 and CDR2: MNHEY, SMNVEV (reference sequence). The CDR3 is made up of 20 amino acids.

The J gene is TRBJ2-7, the V gene TRBV6-1; 8 nucleotides agree with TRBD1. This CDR3 has 15 amino acids. J gave up 1 base and V 3 bases, and 5 bases lay outside the gene matches. In germline, CDR1 is MNHNS, CDR2 SASEGT. The CDR3 sequence: CASSDPGQASYEQYF. CDR3 nucleotide sequence: TGTGCCAGCAGTGATCCGGGACAGGCGTCCTACGAGCAGTACTTC.

The CDR3 DNA is TGTGCCTGGAGGGGGGCCCGGCCCCCAGATACGCAGTATTTT. It encodes CAWRGARPPDTQYF. The chain employs TRBV30 and TRBJ2-3; TRBD1 might be the D (6 bases). The germline V gene encodes CDR1 GTSNPN and CDR2 SVGIG (reference sequence). The V end was cut by 3 bases, the J end by 4 bases, with 14 bases between. The CDR3 contains 14 residues.

The V gene is TRBV6-1, the J gene TRBJ2-7; 11 positions agree with TRBD2. Germline V lookup: CDR1 MNHNS, CDR2 SASEGT. The V segment lost 4 bases and the J segment 4 bases; nucleotides outside the gene matches: 3. The CDR3 runs 14 residues. The CDR3 nucleotides read TGTGCCAGCAGTGGGACTAGCGGGCCTTACGAGCAGTACTTC. It yields the protein CASSGTSGPYEQYF.

The chain is built from TRBV29-1 and TRBJ1-5; D is possibly TRBD1 (6 bases). V was clipped by 6 bases and J by 2 bases, with 14 bases between them. Germline loops: CDR1 SQVTM, CDR2 ANQGSEA. The CDR3 length is 14 residues. This CDR3 is CSVSTGQGNQPQHF. In nucleotides, the CDR3 is TGCAGCGTATCAACAGGGCAGGGCAATCAGCCCCAGCATTTT.

This sequence joins TRBV4-2 and TRBJ2-5; 13 positions agree with TRBD2. Losses at the gene ends were 2 bases for V and 5 bases for J; bases not matched to a gene: 5. This CDR3 has 16 amino acids. Germline V lookup: CDR1 LGHNA, CDR2 YNFKEQ. The CDR3 region has the DNA TGTGCCAGCAGCCAACCTGGACTAGCGGGAGTTGAGACCCAGTACTTC. The encoded protein is CASSQPGLAGVETQYF.

The rearrangement uses TRBV7-2 and TRBJ2-7; 10 bases map to TRBD1. V was pared by 5 bases and J by 2 bases, with 6 bases of the junction left unmatched. Germline-derived CDR1 and CDR2 are SGHTA and FQGNSA. This CDR3 contains 15 residues. The DNA for the CDR3 is TGTGCCAGCAGCCCGAGGACAGGGGGGACCTACGAGCAGTACTTC. Its protein product is CASSPRTGGTYEQYF.

This chain connects TRBV6-1 to TRBJ1-4, with D uncertain. From germline, CDR1 is MNHNS and CDR2 SASEGT. The CDR3 sequence is 17 residues long. The V and J ends lost 2 bases and 0 bases respectively, with 13 bases between them. CDR3 coding DNA: TGTGCCAGCAGTGAATGGCACGGGGATGCAACTAATGAAAAACTGTTTTTT. Its translation: CASSEWHGDATNEKLFF.

The gene calls are TRBV5-1 and TRBJ2-7, with 9 bases fitting TRBD2. CDR1 SGHRS and CDR2 YFSETQ come from the germline V gene. CDR3 size: 15 residues. J lost 2 bases, V lost 3 bases, and 6 bases had no gene match. This CDR3 reads CASSSLTSGTYEQYF. The CDR3, as DNA: TGCGCCAGCAGCTCTCTGACTAGCGGAACCTACGAGCAGTACTTC.